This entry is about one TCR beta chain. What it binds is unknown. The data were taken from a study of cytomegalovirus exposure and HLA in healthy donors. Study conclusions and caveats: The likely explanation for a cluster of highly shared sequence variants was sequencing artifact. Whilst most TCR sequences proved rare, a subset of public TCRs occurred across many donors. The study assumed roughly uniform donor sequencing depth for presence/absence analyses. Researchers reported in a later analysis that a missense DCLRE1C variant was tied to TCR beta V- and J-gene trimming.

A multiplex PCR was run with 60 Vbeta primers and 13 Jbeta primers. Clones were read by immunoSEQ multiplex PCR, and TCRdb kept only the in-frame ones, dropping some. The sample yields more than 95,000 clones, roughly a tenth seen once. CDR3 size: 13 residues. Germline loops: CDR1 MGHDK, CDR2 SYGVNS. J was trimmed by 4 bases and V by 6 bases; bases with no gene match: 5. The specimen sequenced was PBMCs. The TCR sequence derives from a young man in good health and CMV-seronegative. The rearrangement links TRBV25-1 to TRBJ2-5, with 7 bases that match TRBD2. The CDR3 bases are TGTGCCAGCAGCTTTGCGGGAGCAGAGACCCAGTACTTC. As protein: CASSFAGAETQYF.